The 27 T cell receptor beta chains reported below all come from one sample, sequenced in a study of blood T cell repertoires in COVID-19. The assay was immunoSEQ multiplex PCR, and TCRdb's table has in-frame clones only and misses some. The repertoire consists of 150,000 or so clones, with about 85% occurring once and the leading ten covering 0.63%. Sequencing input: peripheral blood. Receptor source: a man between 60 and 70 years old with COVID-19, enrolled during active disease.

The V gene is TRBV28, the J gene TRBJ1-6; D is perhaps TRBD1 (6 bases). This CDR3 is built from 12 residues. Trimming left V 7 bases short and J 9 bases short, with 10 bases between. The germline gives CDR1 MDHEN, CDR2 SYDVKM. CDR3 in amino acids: CASTRDTSPLHF. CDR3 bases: TGTGCCAGCACCCGGGACACTTCACCCCTCCACTTT. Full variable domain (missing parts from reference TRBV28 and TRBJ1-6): DVKVTQSSRYLVKRTGEKVFLECVQDMDHENMFWYRQDPGLGLRLIYFSYDVKMKEKGDIPEGYSVSREKKERFSLILESASTNQTSMYLCASTRDTSPLHFGNGTRLTVT.

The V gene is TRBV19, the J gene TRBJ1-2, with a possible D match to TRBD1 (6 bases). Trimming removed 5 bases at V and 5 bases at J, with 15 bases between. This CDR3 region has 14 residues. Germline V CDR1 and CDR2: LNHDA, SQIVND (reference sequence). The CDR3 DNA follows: TGTGCCAGTAGTCCACAGGGTCAGGGGTATGGCTACACCTTC. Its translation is CASSPQGQGYGYTF.

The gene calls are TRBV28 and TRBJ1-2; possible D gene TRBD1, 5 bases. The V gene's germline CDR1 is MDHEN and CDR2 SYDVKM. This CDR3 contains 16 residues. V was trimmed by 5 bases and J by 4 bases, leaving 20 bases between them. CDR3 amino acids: CASSRPGRGLIYGYTF. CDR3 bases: TGTGCCAGCAGTCGACCCGGACGGGGGTTGATCTATGGCTACACCTTC.

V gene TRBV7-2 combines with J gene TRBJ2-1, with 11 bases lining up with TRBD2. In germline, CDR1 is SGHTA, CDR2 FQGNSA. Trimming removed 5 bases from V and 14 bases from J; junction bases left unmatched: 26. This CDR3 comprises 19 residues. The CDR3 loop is CASSQAGTSGLLSVGIEFF. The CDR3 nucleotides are TGTGCCAGCAGCCAAGCCGGGACTAGCGGTCTCCTATCGGTAGGGATAGAGTTCTTC.

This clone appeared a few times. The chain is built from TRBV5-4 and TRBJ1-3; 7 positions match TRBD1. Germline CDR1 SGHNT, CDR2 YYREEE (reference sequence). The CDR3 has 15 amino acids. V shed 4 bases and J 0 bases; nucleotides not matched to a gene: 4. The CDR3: CASSRDSGSGNTIYF. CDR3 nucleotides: TGTGCCAGCAGCCGGGACAGCGGCTCTGGAAACACCATATATTTT.

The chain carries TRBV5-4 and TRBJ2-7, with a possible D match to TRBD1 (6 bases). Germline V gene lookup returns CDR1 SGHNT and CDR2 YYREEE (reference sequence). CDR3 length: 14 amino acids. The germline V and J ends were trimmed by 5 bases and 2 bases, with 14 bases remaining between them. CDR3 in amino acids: CASRKTGNPYEQYF. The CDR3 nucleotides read TGTGCCAGCAGAAAAACAGGGAACCCCTACGAGCAGTACTTC.

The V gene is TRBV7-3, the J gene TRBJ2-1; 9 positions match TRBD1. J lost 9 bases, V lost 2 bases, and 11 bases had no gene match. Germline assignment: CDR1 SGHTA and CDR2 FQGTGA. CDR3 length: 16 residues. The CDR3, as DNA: TGTGCCAGCAGCTTATCTGAGACAGGGGGAGGGAGTGAGCAGTTCTTC. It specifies CASSLSETGGGSEQFF. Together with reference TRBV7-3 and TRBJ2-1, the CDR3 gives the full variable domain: GAGVSQTPSNKVTEKGKYVELRCDPISGHTALYWYRQSLGQGPEFLIYFQGTGAADDSGLPNDRFFAVRPEGSVSTLKIQRTERGDSAVYLCASSLSETGGGSEQFFGPGTRLTVL.

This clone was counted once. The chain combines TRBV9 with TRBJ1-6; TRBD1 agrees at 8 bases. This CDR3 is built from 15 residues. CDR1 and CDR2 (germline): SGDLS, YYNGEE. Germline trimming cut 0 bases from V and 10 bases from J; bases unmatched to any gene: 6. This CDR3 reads CASSVVGGTGSPLHF. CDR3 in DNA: TGTGCCAGCAGCGTAGTTGGCGGGACAGGATCACCCCTCCACTTT. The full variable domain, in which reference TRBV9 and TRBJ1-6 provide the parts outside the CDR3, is DSGVTQTPKHLITATGQRVTLRCSPRSGDLSVYWYQQSLDQGLQFLIQYYNGEERAKGNILERFSAQQFPDLHSELNLSSLELGDSALYFCASSVVGGTGSPLHFGNGTRLTVT.

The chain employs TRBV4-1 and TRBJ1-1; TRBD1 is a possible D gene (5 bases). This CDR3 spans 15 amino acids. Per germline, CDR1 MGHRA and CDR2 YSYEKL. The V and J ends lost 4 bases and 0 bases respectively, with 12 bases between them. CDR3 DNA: TGCGCCAGCAGCCGCAGGGAGGAAGTGAACACTGAAGCTTTCTTT. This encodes CASSRREEVNTEAFF.

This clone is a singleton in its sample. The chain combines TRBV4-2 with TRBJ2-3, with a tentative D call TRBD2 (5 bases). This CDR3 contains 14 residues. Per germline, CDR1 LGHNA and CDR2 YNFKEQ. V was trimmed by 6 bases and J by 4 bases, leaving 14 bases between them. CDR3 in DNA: TGTGCCAGCAGAAAAAAAGGGAGCGCAGATACGCAGTATTTT. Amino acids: CASRKKGSADTQYF.

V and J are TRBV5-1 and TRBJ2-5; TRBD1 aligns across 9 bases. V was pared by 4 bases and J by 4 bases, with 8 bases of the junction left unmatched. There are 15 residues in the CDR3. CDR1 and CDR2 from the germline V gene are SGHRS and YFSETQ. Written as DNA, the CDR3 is TGCGCCAGCAGCACAACAGGGGGCACGCCAGAGACCCAGTACTTC. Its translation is CASSTTGGTPETQYF.

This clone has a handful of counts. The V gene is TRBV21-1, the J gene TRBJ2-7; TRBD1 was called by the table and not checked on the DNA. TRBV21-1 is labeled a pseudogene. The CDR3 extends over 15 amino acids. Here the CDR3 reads CASSKVVVGRYEQYF. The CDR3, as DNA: TGTGCCAGCAGCAAAGTGGTTGTGGGCAGATACGAGCAGTACTTC.

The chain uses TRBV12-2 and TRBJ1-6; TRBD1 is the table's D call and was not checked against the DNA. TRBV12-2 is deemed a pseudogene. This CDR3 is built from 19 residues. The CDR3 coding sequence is TGTGCAAGTCGCTTAGAGACAGGTAGTCACCTCTGGTATAATTCACCCCTCCACTTT. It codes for CASRLETGSHLWYNSPLHF.

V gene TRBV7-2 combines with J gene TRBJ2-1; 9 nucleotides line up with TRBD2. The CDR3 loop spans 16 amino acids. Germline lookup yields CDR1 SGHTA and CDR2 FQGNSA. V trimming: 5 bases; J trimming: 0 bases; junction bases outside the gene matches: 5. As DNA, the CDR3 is TGTGCCAGCAGCCGCCTAGCGGGGACCTCCTACAATGAGCAGTTCTTC. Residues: CASSRLAGTSYNEQFF.

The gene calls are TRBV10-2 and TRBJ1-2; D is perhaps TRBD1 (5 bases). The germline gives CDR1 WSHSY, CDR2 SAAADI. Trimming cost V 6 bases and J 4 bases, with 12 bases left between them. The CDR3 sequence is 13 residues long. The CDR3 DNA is TGCGCCAGCAGCCCTGGGGCCGGCTATGGCTACACCTTC. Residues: CASSPGAGYGYTF.

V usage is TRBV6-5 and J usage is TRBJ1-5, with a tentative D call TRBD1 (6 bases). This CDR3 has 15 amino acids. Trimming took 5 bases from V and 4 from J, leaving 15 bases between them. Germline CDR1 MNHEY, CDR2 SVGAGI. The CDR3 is CASSTSGTSNQPQHF. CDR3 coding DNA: TGTGCCAGCAGTACCTCCGGGACATCAAATCAGCCCCAGCATTTT.

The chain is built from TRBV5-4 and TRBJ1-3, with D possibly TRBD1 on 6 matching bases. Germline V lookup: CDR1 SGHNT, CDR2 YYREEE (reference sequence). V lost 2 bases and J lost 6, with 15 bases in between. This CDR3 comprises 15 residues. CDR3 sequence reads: CASSLRDKPLNTIYF. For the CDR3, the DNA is TGTGCCAGCAGCTTACGGGACAAACCCCTAAACACCATATATTTT.

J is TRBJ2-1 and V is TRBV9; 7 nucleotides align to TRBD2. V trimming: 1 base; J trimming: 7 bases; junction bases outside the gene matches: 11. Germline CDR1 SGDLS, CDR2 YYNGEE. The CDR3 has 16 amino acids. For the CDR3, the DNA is TGTGCCAGCAGCGTAAGCCTAAGCGGGACCCGGAATGAGCAGTTCTTC. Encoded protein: CASSVSLSGTRNEQFF.

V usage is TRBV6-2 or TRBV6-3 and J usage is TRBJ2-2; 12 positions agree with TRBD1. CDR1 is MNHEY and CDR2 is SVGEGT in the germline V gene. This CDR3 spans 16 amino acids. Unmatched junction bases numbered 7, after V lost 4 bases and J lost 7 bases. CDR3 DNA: TGTGCCAGCAGTTCCGCCGGGACAGGGGGCCACGGGGAGCTGTTTTTT. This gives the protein CASSSAGTGGHGELFF.

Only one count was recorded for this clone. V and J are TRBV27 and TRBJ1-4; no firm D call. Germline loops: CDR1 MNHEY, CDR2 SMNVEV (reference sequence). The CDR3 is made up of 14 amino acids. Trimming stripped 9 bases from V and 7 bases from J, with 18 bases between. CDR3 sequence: CASGLRLGSEKLFF. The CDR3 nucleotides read TGTGCCAGTGGACTTAGGCTGGGTAGTGAAAAACTGTTTTTT.

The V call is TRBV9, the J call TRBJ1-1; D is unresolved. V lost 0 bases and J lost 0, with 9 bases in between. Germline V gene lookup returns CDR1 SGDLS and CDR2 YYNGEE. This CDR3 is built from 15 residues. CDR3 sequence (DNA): TGTGCCAGCAGCGTAGGGCCGCTCCTGAACACTGAAGCTTTCTTT. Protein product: CASSVGPLLNTEAFF. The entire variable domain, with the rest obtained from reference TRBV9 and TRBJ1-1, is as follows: DSGVTQTPKHLITATGQRVTLRCSPRSGDLSVYWYQQSLDQGLQFLIQYYNGEERAKGNILERFSAQQFPDLHSELNLSSLELGDSALYFCASSVGPLLNTEAFFGQGTRLTVV.

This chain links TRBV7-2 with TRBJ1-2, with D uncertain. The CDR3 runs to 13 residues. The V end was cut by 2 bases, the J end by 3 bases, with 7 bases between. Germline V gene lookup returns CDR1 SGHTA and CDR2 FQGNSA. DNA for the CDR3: TGTGCCAGCAGCTTACACACCGACTATGGCTACACCTTC. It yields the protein CASSLHTDYGYTF.

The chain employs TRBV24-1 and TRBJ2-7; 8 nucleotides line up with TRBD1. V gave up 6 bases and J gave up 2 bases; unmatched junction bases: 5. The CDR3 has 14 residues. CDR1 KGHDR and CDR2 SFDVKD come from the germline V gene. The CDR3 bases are TGTGCCACCAGTTCCGGGACAGGAGCCTACGAGCAGTACTTC. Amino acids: CATSSGTGAYEQYF.

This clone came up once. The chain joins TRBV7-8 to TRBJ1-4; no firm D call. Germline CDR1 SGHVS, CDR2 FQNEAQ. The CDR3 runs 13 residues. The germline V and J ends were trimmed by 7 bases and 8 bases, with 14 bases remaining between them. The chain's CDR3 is CASNLMSGEKLFF. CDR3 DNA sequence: TGTGCCAGCAACCTTATGTCGGGGGAAAAACTGTTTTTT.

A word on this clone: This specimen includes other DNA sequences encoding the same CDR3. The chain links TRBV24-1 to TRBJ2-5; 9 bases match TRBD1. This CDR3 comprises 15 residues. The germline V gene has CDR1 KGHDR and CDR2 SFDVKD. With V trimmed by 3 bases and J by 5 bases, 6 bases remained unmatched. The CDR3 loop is CATSDPGTGRETQYF. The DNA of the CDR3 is TGTGCCACCAGTGATCCCGGGACAGGGCGGGAGACCCAGTACTTC.

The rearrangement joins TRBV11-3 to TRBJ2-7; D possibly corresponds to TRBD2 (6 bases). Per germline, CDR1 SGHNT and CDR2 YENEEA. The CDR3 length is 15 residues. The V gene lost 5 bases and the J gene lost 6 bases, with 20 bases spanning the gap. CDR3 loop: CASSHRTGGTVEQYF. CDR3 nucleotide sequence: TGTGCCAGCAGCCACCGGACTGGGGGGACTGTCGAGCAGTACTTC.

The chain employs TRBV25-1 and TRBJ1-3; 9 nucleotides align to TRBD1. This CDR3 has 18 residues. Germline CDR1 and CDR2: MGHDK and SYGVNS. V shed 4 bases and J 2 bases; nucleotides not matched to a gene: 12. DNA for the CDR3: TGTGCCAGCAGTGGGGACCTCGGGACAGGGTTGGCTGGAAACACCATATATTTT. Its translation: CASSGDLGTGLAGNTIYF. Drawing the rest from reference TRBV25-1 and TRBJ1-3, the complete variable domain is EADIYQTPRYLVIGTGKKITLECSQTMGHDKMYWYQQDPGMELHLIHYSYGVNSTEKGDLSSESTVSRIRTEHFPLTLESARPSHTSQYLCASSGDLGTGLAGNTIYFGEGSWLTVV.